This passage covers 17 T cell receptor beta chains from one sample sequenced in a study of blood T cells in healthy people across ages. Combining a sample-barcoded 5' primer with a J-beta primer mix, a second PCR ran for 7 to 11 cycles. TCRdb reprocessed the 5' RACE reads via MiXCR and lists one record per CDR3 protein. The table records about 1.8 million distinct CDR3 sequences, around 50% of them present only once. Sequencing used blood. The receptor set was obtained from a middle-aged woman in good health.

The J gene is TRBJ2-4, the V gene TRBV13; TRBD2 might be the D (7 bases). CDR1 is PRHDT and CDR2 is FYEKMQ in the germline V gene (reference sequence). The CDR3 runs 16 residues. Trimming removed 7 bases from V and 6 bases from J, with 22 bases in between. CDR3 residues: CASTKSGSGGRNIQYF. In nucleotides, the CDR3 is TGTGCCAGCACTAAGAGCGGTTCGGGGGGCCGAAACATTCAGTACTTC.

This clonotype has more than one count but fewer than ten. The rearrangement joins TRBV20-1 to TRBJ2-7; TRBD1 matches 10 bases. This CDR3 has 14 residues. After removal of 0 bases from V and 6 bases from J, the junction contained 5 bases not matched to a gene. CDR1 and CDR2 (germline): DFQATT, SNEGSKA (reference sequence). CDR3 loop: CSARDAGQGFEQYF. The CDR3 DNA follows: TGCAGTGCTAGAGACGCGGGACAGGGGTTCGAGCAGTACTTC.

V usage is TRBV28 and J usage is TRBJ2-3; 7 bases align to TRBD1. Per germline, CDR1 MDHEN and CDR2 SYDVKM. The CDR3 spans 14 residues. V was clipped by 4 bases and J by 7 bases; unmatched bases: 8. The CDR3 loop is CASSSLQGYHTQYF. The CDR3 nucleotides are TGTGCCAGCAGTTCCTTACAGGGGTACCATACGCAGTATTTT.

CDR3 loop: CASSEAPNQEETQYF. The CDR3 nucleotides are TGTGCCAGCAGTGAGGCCCCGAATCAGGAGGAGACCCAGTACTTC. The V and J genes are TRBV2 and TRBJ2-5; D gene uncertain. The CDR3 contains 15 residues. Germline assignment: CDR1 SNHLY and CDR2 FYNNEI. V was cut by 3 bases and J by 5 bases, with 16 bases left in between.

The rearrangement links TRBV20-1 to TRBJ1-4; D not resolved. The CDR3 runs to 15 residues. Trimming cost V 3 bases and J 0 bases, with 11 bases left between them. Germline-derived CDR1 and CDR2 are DFQATT and SNEGSKA (reference sequence). The CDR3 reads CSASFGLATNEKLFF. In DNA, the CDR3 is TGCAGTGCTAGTTTTGGCCTTGCAACTAATGAAAAACTGTTTTTT.

This chain links TRBV6-2 or TRBV6-3 with TRBJ2-1; D is unclear. The ends were cut back, 5 bases at V and 4 bases at J, with 12 bases in the middle. The CDR3 loop spans 14 amino acids. The V gene's germline CDR1 is MNHEY and CDR2 SVGEGT. The CDR3 spells CASSSANLYNEQFF. In DNA, the CDR3 is TGTGCCAGCAGTAGCGCGAACCTTTACAATGAGCAGTTCTTC.

This chain connects TRBV7-9 to TRBJ2-7; TRBD1 agrees at 8 bases. CDR1 is SEHNR and CDR2 is FQNEAQ in the germline V gene (reference sequence). The CDR3 loop spans 16 amino acids. V shed 3 bases, J shed 0 bases, and the junction held 7 bases outside the gene matches. DNA for the CDR3: TGTGCCAGCAGCTTCCCCGGAACAGGGGGCTCCTACGAGCAGTACTTC. The encoded protein is CASSFPGTGGSYEQYF.

On this clonotype itself: The junction shows a germline mismatch at one end, possibly a read error. The chain recombines TRBV7-2 with TRBJ2-1, with 7 bases aligning to TRBD2. CDR1 and CDR2 from the germline V gene are SGHTA and FQGNSA. The CDR3 loop spans 16 amino acids. CDR3 region: CASREREGLALHEQFF. The CDR3 region has the DNA TGTGCTAGCAGGGAAAGGGAGGGTCTTGCACTACATGAGCAGTTCTTC.

The chain combines TRBV18 with TRBJ2-5; the match to TRBD2 covers 9 bases. The length of the CDR3 is 16 residues. J was trimmed by 3 bases and V by 3 bases; bases with no gene match: 8. Germline V gene lookup returns CDR1 KGHSH and CDR2 LQKENI. As DNA, the CDR3 is TGTGCCAGCTCACCTCTTCCTAGCGGGGAGAAAGAGACCCAGTACTTC. Encoded protein: CASSPLPSGEKETQYF.

This clonotype was observed a handful of times. The rearrangement uses TRBV5-1 and TRBJ2-5; no firm D call. Trimming cost V 2 bases and J 5 bases, with 13 bases left between them. The CDR3 consists of 14 residues. The V gene's germline CDR1 is SGHRS and CDR2 YFSETQ. The CDR3 loop reads CASSLKVTGETQYF. CDR3 nucleotide sequence: TGCGCCAGCAGCTTAAAGGTCACGGGTGAGACCCAGTACTTC.

This sequence joins TRBV14 and TRBJ1-3, with D possibly matching TRBD1 (5 bases). Germline V gives CDR1 SGHDN, CDR2 FVKESK. V was trimmed by 4 bases and J by 1 base, leaving 11 bases between them. The CDR3 covers 15 residues. CDR3 sequence (DNA): TGTGCCAGCAGCCTGGGACCCTGGTCTGGAAACACCATATATTTT. This encodes CASSLGPWSGNTIYF. The whole variable domain, remainder taken from reference TRBV14 and TRBJ1-3, is EAGVTQFPSHSVIEKGQTVTLRCDPISGHDNLYWYRRVMGKEIKFLLHFVKESKQDESGMPNNRFLAERTGGTYSTLKVQPAELEDSGVYFCASSLGPWSGNTIYFGEGSWLTVV.

The chain is built from TRBV27 and TRBJ2-3; D gene uncertain. Trimming took 5 bases from V and 9 from J, leaving 12 bases between them. CDR1 and CDR2 from the germline V gene are MNHEY and SMNVEV (reference sequence). This CDR3 is built from 12 residues. CDR3 region: CASSPVAGTQYF. The CDR3 region has the DNA TGTGCCAGCAGTCCGGTAGCAGGAACGCAGTATTTT.

The chain carries TRBV10-3 and TRBJ2-5; a possible D gene is TRBD2 (6 bases). This CDR3 contains 15 residues. Germline V gene sequence: CDR1 ENHRY, CDR2 SYGVKD. The V end was cut by 3 bases, the J end by 4 bases, with 15 bases between. CDR3 sequence: CAISDYGGRTETQYF. CDR3 DNA: TGTGCCATCAGTGATTACGGGGGTAGGACAGAGACCCAGTACTTC.

This clonotype appeared a few times. The chain is built from TRBV28 and TRBJ2-5; D may be TRBD1 or TRBD2 (5 bases each). Trimming took 1 base from V and 1 from J, leaving 10 bases between them. The CDR3 is made up of 15 amino acids. Germline V CDR1 and CDR2: MDHEN, SYDVKM. Here the CDR3 DNA reads TGTGCCAGCAGTTTATTGGGGGAGATCCAAGAGACCCAGTACTTC. The encoded protein is CASSLLGEIQETQYF.

V gene TRBV6-5 combines with J gene TRBJ2-4, with D tentatively TRBD1 (6 bases). Germline V gene data show CDR1 as MNHEY and CDR2 as SVGAGI. The CDR3 extends over 15 amino acids. Trimming left V 1 base short and J 5 bases short, with 12 bases between. CDR3 sequence: CASSYYRAGENIQYF. The CDR3 DNA follows: TGTGCCAGCAGTTACTACAGGGCAGGGGAAAACATTCAGTACTTC.

This clonotype was seen only a few times. The chain recombines TRBV6-6 with TRBJ2-5; the D gene is possibly TRBD1 (6 bases). Germline CDR1 MNHNY, CDR2 SVGAGI (reference sequence). With 2 bases removed from V and 4 bases from J, the gap between germline ends came to 14 bases. The CDR3 sequence is 15 residues long. The CDR3 nucleotides are TGTGCCAGCAGTTACCAGACGACAGGAGTAGAGACCCAGTACTTC. Its translation: CASSYQTTGVETQYF.

This clonotype was counted between two and nine times. This chain uses TRBV20-1 with TRBJ2-7; D is possibly TRBD2 (5 bases). CDR1 and CDR2 (germline): DFQATT, SNEGSKA (reference sequence). Trimming took off 0 bases at V and 6 bases at J, with 18 bases between the two ends. This CDR3 has 15 residues. CDR3: CSARDRMGFGVEQYF. The CDR3 DNA reads as TGCAGTGCTAGAGACCGTATGGGCTTCGGGGTCGAGCAGTACTTC.